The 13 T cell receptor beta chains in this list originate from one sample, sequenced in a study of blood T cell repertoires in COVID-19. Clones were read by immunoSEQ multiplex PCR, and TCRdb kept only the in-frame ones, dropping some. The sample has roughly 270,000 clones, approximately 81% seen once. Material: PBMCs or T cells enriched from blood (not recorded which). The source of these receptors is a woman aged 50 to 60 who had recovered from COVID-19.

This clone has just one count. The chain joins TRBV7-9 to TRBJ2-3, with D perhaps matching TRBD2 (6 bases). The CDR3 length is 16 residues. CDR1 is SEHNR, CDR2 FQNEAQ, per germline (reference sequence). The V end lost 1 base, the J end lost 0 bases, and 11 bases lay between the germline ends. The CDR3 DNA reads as TGTGCCAGCAGCTTAGATGCCGGGACTAGCACAGATACGCAGTATTTT. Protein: CASSLDAGTSTDTQYF.

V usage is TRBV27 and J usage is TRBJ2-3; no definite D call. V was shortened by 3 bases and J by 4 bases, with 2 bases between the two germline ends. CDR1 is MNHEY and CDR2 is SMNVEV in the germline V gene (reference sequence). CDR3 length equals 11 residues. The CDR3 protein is CASSFADTQYF. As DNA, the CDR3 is TGTGCCAGCAGTTTCGCAGATACGCAGTATTTT.

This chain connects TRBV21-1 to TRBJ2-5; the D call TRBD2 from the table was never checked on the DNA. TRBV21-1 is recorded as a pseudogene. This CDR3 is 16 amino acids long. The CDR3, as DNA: TGTGCCAGCAGCGAAATATTGCGGGGGCAACAAGAGACCCAGTACTTC. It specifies CASSEILRGQQETQYF.

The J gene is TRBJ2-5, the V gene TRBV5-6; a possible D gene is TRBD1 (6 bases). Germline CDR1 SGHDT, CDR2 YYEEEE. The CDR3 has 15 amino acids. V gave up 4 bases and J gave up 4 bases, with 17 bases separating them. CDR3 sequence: CASSGRGRGSETQYF. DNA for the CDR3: TGTGCCAGCAGCGGCCGGGGCAGGGGATCAGAGACCCAGTACTTC.

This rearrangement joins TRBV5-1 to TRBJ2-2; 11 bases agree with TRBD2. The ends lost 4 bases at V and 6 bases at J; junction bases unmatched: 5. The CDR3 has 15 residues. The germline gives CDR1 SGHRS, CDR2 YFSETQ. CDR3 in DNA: TGCGCCAGCAGCCCCGGGACTAGCGGTTCCGGGGAGCTGTTTTTT. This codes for CASSPGTSGSGELFF. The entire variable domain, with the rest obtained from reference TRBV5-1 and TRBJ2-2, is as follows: KAGVTQTPRYLIKTRGQQVTLSCSPISGHRSVSWYQQTPGQGLQFLFEYFSETQRNKGNFPGRFSGRQFSNSRSEMNVSTLELGDSALYLCASSPGTSGSGELFFGEGSRLTVL.

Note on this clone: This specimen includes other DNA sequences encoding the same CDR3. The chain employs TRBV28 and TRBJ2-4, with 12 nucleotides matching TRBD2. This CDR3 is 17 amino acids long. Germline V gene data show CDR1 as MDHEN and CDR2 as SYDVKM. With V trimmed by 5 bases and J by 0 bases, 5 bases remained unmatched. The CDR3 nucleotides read TGTGCCAGCAGTCCACAGACTAGCGGGGGAGCCAAAAACATTCAGTACTTC. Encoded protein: CASSPQTSGGAKNIQYF. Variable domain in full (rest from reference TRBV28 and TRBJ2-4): DVKVTQSSRYLVKRTGEKVFLECVQDMDHENMFWYRQDPGLGLRLIYFSYDVKMKEKGDIPEGYSVSREKKERFSLILESASTNQTSMYLCASSPQTSGGAKNIQYFGAGTRLSVL.

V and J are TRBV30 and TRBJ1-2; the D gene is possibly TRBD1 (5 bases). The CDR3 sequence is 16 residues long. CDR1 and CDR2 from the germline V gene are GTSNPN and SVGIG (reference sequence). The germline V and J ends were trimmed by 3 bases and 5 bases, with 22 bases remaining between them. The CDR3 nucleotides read TGTGCCTGGAGGGACAAGGGCCCGCGAGTAGGGTATGGCTACACCTTC. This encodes CAWRDKGPRVGYGYTF.

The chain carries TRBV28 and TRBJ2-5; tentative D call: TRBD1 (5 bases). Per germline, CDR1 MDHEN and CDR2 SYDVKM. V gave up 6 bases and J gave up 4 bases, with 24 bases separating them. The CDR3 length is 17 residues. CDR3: CASRPIRTSNRGETQYF. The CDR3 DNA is TGTGCCAGCAGGCCGATCCGGACATCGAATCGAGGAGAGACCCAGTACTTC.

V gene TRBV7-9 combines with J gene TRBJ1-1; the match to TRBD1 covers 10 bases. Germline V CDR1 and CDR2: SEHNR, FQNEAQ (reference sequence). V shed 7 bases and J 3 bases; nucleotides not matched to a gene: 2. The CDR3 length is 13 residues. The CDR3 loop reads CASKTGGDTEAFF. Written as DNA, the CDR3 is TGTGCCAGCAAGACAGGGGGCGACACTGAAGCTTTCTTT.

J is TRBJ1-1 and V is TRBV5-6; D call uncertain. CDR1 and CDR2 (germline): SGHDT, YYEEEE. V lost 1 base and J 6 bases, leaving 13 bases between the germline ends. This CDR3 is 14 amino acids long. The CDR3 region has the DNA TGTGCCAGCAGCTTGATTAAGGGTAGCGCTGAAGCTTTCTTT. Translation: CASSLIKGSAEAFF.

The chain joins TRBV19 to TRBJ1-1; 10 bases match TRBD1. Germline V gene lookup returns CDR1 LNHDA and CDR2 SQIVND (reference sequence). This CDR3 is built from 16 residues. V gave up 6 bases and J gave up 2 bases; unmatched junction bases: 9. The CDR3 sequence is CASSRGDRGPNTEAFF. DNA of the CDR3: TGTGCCAGTAGCCGAGGGGACAGGGGACCCAACACTGAAGCTTTCTTT.

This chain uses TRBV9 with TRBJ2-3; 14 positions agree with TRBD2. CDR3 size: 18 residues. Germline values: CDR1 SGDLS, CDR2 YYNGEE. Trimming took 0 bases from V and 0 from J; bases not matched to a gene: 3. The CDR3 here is CASSVGGLAGVSTDTQYF. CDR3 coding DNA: TGTGCCAGCAGCGTAGGGGGACTAGCGGGGGTTAGCACAGATACGCAGTATTTT.

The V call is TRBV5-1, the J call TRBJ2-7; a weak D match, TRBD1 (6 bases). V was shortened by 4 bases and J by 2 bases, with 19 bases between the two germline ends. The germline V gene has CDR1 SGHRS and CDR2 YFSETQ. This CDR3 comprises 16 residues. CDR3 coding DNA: TGCGCCAGCAGCCCCGGAGCAGGGGTAAGCACCTACGAGCAGTACTTC. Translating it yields CASSPGAGVSTYEQYF.